This T cell receptor (beta chain) was profiled in a study of Graves' ophthalmopathy and Graves' hyperthyroidism. Broader study findings: Sensitivity reached 85% to 90% and specificity roughly 81% for a 13-signature model separating ophthalmopathy from stable hyperthyroidism.

As the template, RNA transcripts were used to amplify TCR beta CDR3 regions. Investigators did first-round RT-PCR with HTBI primers, then second-round multiplex PCR. In TCRdb, the multiplex PCR reads were re-called with MiXCR into one record per CDR3 protein. This repertoire shows 600,000 to 950,000 distinct CDR3 sequences, roughly 40% found once; its top ten account for 40% to 55%. This clonotype has a handful of counts. Its antigen is unidentified. Patients with other autoimmune diseases, uncontrolled infections, pregnancy or lactation were excluded. Material: peripheral blood. The sequence came from an adult man with Graves' ophthalmopathy.

CDR3 region: CSARGGTGGSYEQYF. The CDR3 DNA follows: TGCAGTGCTAGAGGAGGGACAGGGGGCTCGTACGAGCAGTACTTC. This chain joins TRBV20-1 and TRBJ2-7; 12 bases align to TRBD1. Per germline, CDR1 DFQATT and CDR2 SNEGSKA (reference sequence). The CDR3 loop spans 15 amino acids. J lost 4 bases, V lost 1 base, and 5 bases had no gene match.